This entry describes one TCR beta chain. Between the trimmed V and J ends, which lost 6 bases and 7 bases, there was a span of 12 bases. The V gene's germline CDR1 is LNHDA and CDR2 SQIVND (reference sequence). This CDR3 spans 12 amino acids. Sequencing used immunoSEQ v3. Clones were sequenced by immunoSEQ multiplex PCR, and TCRdb holds only the in-frame ones, with some missing. The data show tens of thousands of clones, 55% to 80% seen once. The time point here: pre-treatment sample, taken before nivolumab and TIL therapy. The tumor samples were excised metastases, mostly pleural nodules or supraclavicular lymph nodes. This specimen belongs to a study of TIL therapy for anti-PD-1-resistant metastatic lung cancer.

V usage is TRBV19 and J usage is TRBJ1-1; unclear D gene. The sequence was obtained from a person aged 25 to 80 with non-small cell lung cancer. The sequencing used tumor tissue, collected at baseline. The CDR3 protein is CASSLFIGEAFF. Written as DNA, the CDR3 is TGTGCCAGTAGCCTATTCATAGGTGAAGCTTTCTTT.